Following are 3 T cell receptor beta chains from one sample sequenced in a study of CD8+ T cells in alopecia areata (dated by TCRdb to 2016 to 2019). To prepare the library, the immunoSEQ multiplex PCR assay was applied. RNA was extracted from all samples and reverse transcribed into cDNA, which served as template for TCR sequencing. The source is immuneACCESS, and TCRdb retained only in-frame sequences with V and J called. Part of the clones is not carried over; for the studies checked, unresolved V genes explain less than half of this, and the remainder is unexplained. For this sample the table gives 55,000 to 65,000 clones, of which around 47% were detected only once. The ten largest clonotypes hold approximately 50% of the sample. Material for sequencing was NKG2D-low CD8+ T cells sorted from blood. In the paper's terms, the cell subset or site label means: sorted CD8+ NKG2D-low blood T cells. The receptors were gathered from a human donor with alopecia areata.

The rearrangement uses TRBV4-1 and TRBJ2-7; 10 bases fit TRBD1. CDR3 length: 15 amino acids. Germline lookup yields CDR1 MGHRA and CDR2 YSYEKL. The V and J ends lost 3 bases and 4 bases, in that order; junction bases with no gene match: 6. CDR3 region: CASSQGQGPGYEQYF. CDR3 coding DNA: TGCGCCAGCAGCCAGGGACAGGGGCCGGGGTACGAGCAGTACTTC.

The chain joins TRBV27 to TRBJ2-1; a possible D gene is TRBD1 (5 bases). Per the germline V gene, CDR1 is MNHEY and CDR2 is SMNVEV (reference sequence). This CDR3 has 15 amino acids. The germline V and J ends were trimmed by 5 bases and 7 bases, with 18 bases remaining between them. The CDR3 DNA reads as TGTGCCAGCAGTATTAAGAAGGGGTTTTGGAATGAGCAGTTCTTC. Its translation is CASSIKKGFWNEQFF.

This clone has a handful of counts. The J gene is TRBJ1-1, the V gene TRBV14; the match to TRBD1 covers 8 bases. The V segment lost 4 bases and the J segment 0 bases; nucleotides outside the gene matches: 4. Germline-derived CDR1 and CDR2 are SGHDN and FVKESK. CDR3 length equals 15 residues. Here the CDR3 reads CASSPGTGLNTEAFF. CDR3 in DNA: TGTGCCAGCAGCCCCGGGACAGGCCTGAACACTGAAGCTTTCTTT.